This TCR beta chain was found in a study of blood T cell repertoires in COVID-19. Overall study: Donors in the United States, Italy and Spain gave samples during acute or convalescent COVID-19.

The assay was immunoSEQ multiplex PCR, and TCRdb's table has in-frame clones only and misses some. The data show under 120,000 clones, around 83% seen once. This CDR3 spans 16 amino acids. Germline loops: CDR1 MRHNA, CDR2 SNTAGT. Trimming removed 4 bases from V and 4 bases from J; junction bases left unmatched: 6. The receptor was derived from a human donor in a cohort sampled during active COVID-19. The chain links TRBV6-4 to TRBJ2-1; 11 bases are a match to TRBD2. Sequencing was carried out using peripheral blood. CDR3 amino acids: CASSAGTSGNYNEQFF. The CDR3 DNA sequence: TGTGCCAGCAGTGCAGGGACTAGCGGAAATTACAATGAGCAGTTCTTC.